This T cell receptor (beta chain) was captured in a study of blood T cell repertoires in COVID-19. Study-wide context: Sites in the United States, Italy and Spain provided acute and convalescent COVID-19 samples. In each case, the material was cDNA or gDNA derived from T cells, B-cell-depleted T cells, or PBMCs.

Data came from immunoSEQ multiplex PCR; TCRdb stores just in-frame clones and leaves some out. There are approximately 170,000 clones in the sample; less than 85% occur only once, and about 3% lies in the top ten. Trimming took off 3 bases at V and 0 bases at J, with 15 bases between the two ends. Per germline, CDR1 ENHRY and CDR2 SYGVKD. CDR3 size: 18 residues. Sequences were obtained from peripheral blood. This chain links TRBV10-3 with TRBJ2-6; the D gene is possibly TRBD2 (6 bases). The clonotype comes from a woman older than 75 with acute or convalescent COVID-19. CDR3 sequence reads: CAISDHGRGSSGANVLTF. The CDR3 DNA follows: TGTGCCATCAGTGACCACGGACGGGGGAGCTCTGGGGCCAACGTCCTGACTTTC.